These 18 T cell receptor beta chains were sequenced from one sample in a study of cytomegalovirus exposure and HLA in healthy donors (TCRdb year 2017). Libraries came from the immunoSEQ multiplex PCR assay. The multiplex PCR relied on a mix of 60 forward primers for TCR Vbeta segments and 13 reverse primers for TCR Jbeta segments. The clones in this table, taken by TCRdb from immuneACCESS, are in-frame only. Not every clone is retained; where verified, under half of the shortfall comes from an unresolved V gene, and the cause of the rest is unknown. The sample table lists 90,000 to 150,000 clones, 70% to 85% of them with a count of one. Under 6.5% of the sample comes from the top ten. The sample was PBMCs. Receptors originate from a man in his late teens or twenties in good health and CMV-seropositive.

V and J are TRBV6-6 and TRBJ2-7, with a tentative D call TRBD1 (6 bases). Germline V gives CDR1 MNHNY, CDR2 SVGAGI (reference sequence). This CDR3 region has 12 residues. Trimming cost V 7 bases and J 7 bases, with 14 bases left between them. The CDR3: CASKDTGKEQYF. CDR3 sequence (DNA): TGTGCCAGCAAGGATACAGGGAAAGAGCAGTACTTC.

The V call is TRBV28, the J call TRBJ2-3; tentatively, D is TRBD2 (5 bases). Trimming took off 3 bases at V and 6 bases at J, with 19 bases between the two ends. This CDR3 is 16 amino acids long. Per germline, CDR1 MDHEN and CDR2 SYDVKM. The CDR3 region is CASSLVSGLVRDTQYF. The CDR3 region has the DNA TGTGCCAGCAGTTTGGTCAGCGGCCTAGTACGGGATACGCAGTATTTT.

This clone showed up just a few times. The rearrangement uses TRBV6-1 and TRBJ1-2; 12 nucleotides line up with TRBD1. The V gene end was trimmed by 2 bases and the J gene end by 6 bases; junction bases not matched to a gene: 7. Germline CDR1 MNHNS, CDR2 SASEGT. CDR3 size: 16 residues. The CDR3 reads CASSEKVGTGGNGYTF. CDR3 DNA: TGTGCCAGCAGTGAAAAAGTCGGGACAGGGGGCAATGGCTACACCTTC.

This chain connects TRBV5-1 to TRBJ2-1; 12 bases match TRBD2. Trimming took 2 bases from V and 1 from J; bases not matched to a gene: 4. Germline lookup yields CDR1 SGHRS and CDR2 YFSETQ. This CDR3 spans 17 amino acids. The CDR3 nucleotides read TGCGCCAGCAGCTTACTAGCGGGAGGCCCATCCTACAATGAGCAGTTCTTC. This gives the protein CASSLLAGGPSYNEQFF.

The chain uses TRBV6-5 and TRBJ1-4; 7 bases agree with TRBD1. With 6 bases clipped from V and 4 bases from J, the junction kept 8 bases outside the gene matches. CDR3 size: 15 residues. The germline V gene has CDR1 MNHEY and CDR2 SVGAGI. DNA for the CDR3: TGTGCCAGCAGGGTAGGGGGACAGCTTAATGAAAAACTGTTTTTT. This sequence encodes CASRVGGQLNEKLFF.

The CDR3 loop is CASSQDPGRGETQYF. In nucleotides, the CDR3 is TGCGCCAGCAGCCAAGATCCGGGCAGAGGGGAGACCCAGTACTTC. The chain has TRBV4-1 and TRBJ2-5, with a tentative D call TRBD2 (5 bases). The germline V and J ends were trimmed by 0 bases and 5 bases, with 13 bases remaining between them. Germline-derived CDR1 and CDR2 are MGHRA and YSYEKL. The CDR3 has 15 amino acids.

On this clone: The CDR3 does not end in the conserved phenylalanine or tryptophan, so this is likely a read error. This chain connects TRBV4-1 to TRBJ1-2; tentative D call: TRBD1 (6 bases). Trimming pared 0 bases from V and 7 bases from J, leaving 12 bases between. Germline values: CDR1 MGHRA, CDR2 YSYEKL. The CDR3 loop spans 14 amino acids. In nucleotides, the CDR3 is TGCGCCAGCAGCCAAGAAAACAGGGTGGGTGGCTACACCTCC. Its protein is CASSQENRVGGYTS.

V and J are TRBV6-5 and TRBJ1-1; tentatively, D is TRBD1 (5 bases). V gave up 5 bases and J gave up 11 bases, with 18 bases separating them. The V gene's germline CDR1 is MNHEY and CDR2 SVGAGI. The CDR3 is 13 amino acids. CDR3 sequence reads: CASSPTGGWTAFF. In DNA form, the CDR3 reads TGTGCCAGCAGTCCCACCGGGGGGTGGACGGCTTTCTTT.

The chain has TRBV5-4 and TRBJ1-1; TRBD1 is a possible D gene (5 bases). Trimming stripped 0 bases from V and 4 bases from J, with 10 bases between. Per germline, CDR1 SGHNT and CDR2 YYREEE (reference sequence). This CDR3 spans 14 amino acids. Here the CDR3 DNA reads TGTGCCAGCAGCTTGGCCGCCAGGGCCACTGAAGCTTTCTTT. Translating gives CASSLAARATEAFF.

The chain couples TRBV10-1 to TRBJ2-7; D gene uncertain. From germline, CDR1 is WNHNN and CDR2 SYGVQD (reference sequence). The CDR3 spans 14 residues. Trimming pared 2 bases from V and 2 bases from J, leaving 10 bases between. The CDR3, as DNA: TGCGCCAGCAGTGAGGGTAGAATCCCCTACGAGCAGTACTTC. This sequence encodes CASSEGRIPYEQYF.

The chain couples TRBV6-1 to TRBJ2-3; weak D call: TRBD1 (6 bases). V was cut by 3 bases and J by 1 base, with 11 bases left in between. The CDR3 has 15 amino acids. Germline CDR1 is MNHNS and CDR2 is SASEGT. CDR3: CASSEQGFGTDTQYF. CDR3 DNA sequence: TGTGCCAGCAGTGAGCAGGGGTTCGGCACAGATACGCAGTATTTT.

The V gene is TRBV4-1, the J gene TRBJ1-2; 7 bases align to TRBD1. The V gene end was trimmed by 0 bases and the J gene end by 2 bases; junction bases not matched to a gene: 6. The CDR3 totals 16 residues. In germline, CDR1 is MGHRA, CDR2 YSYEKL. CDR3: CASSQDIGRGNYGYTF. The CDR3 DNA is TGCGCCAGCAGCCAAGATATTGGCAGGGGGAACTATGGCTACACCTTC.

This clone showed up just a few times. The chain recombines TRBV23-1 with TRBJ1-3; TRBD1 matches at 10 bases. TRBV23-1 counts as an open reading frame of uncertain function. The J segment lost 4 bases and the V segment lost 1 base, leaving 16 bases of the junction unmatched. The CDR3 runs to 20 residues. CDR3 residues: CASSQLNSGLDRGLGNTIYF. CDR3 bases: TGCGCCAGCAGTCAATTAAACTCTGGCCTCGACAGGGGGCTAGGAAACACCATATATTTT.

This clone was found a few times. The chain is built from TRBV5-1 and TRBJ2-2; 11 nucleotides line up with TRBD2. Germline assignment: CDR1 SGHRS and CDR2 YFSETQ. The CDR3 spans 16 residues. V dropped 3 bases and J dropped 1; count of bases not matched to a gene: 2. CDR3 in amino acids: CASSSTSGGNTGELFF. For the CDR3, the DNA is TGCGCCAGCAGCTCAACTAGCGGGGGGAACACCGGGGAGCTGTTTTTT.

The chain uses TRBV7-2 and TRBJ1-4, with 9 positions matching TRBD1. Per germline, CDR1 SGHTA and CDR2 FQGNSA. The ends lost 5 bases at V and 6 bases at J; junction bases unmatched: 7. The length of the CDR3 is 15 residues. CDR3 sequence (DNA): TGTGCCAGCAGCCCAGACAGGGGGGTTGATGAAAAACTGTTTTTT. Protein product: CASSPDRGVDEKLFF.

V gene TRBV7-9 combines with J gene TRBJ2-1, with 14 bases lining up with TRBD2. J lost 5 bases, V lost 5 bases, and 11 bases had no gene match. The CDR3 is 18 residues long. The germline CDR1 and CDR2 sequences are SEHNR and FQNEAQ (reference sequence). CDR3 residues: CASSPQTSGGAEHNEQFF. The CDR3 DNA follows: TGTGCCAGCAGCCCACAGACTAGCGGGGGGGCAGAACACAATGAGCAGTTCTTC.

The V call is TRBV7-3, the J call TRBJ2-1; TRBD2 matches 15 bases. The CDR3 consists of 18 residues. Germline lookup yields CDR1 SGHTA and CDR2 FQGTGA. V shed 5 bases, J shed 0 bases, and the junction held 5 bases outside the gene matches. For the CDR3, the DNA is TGTGCCAGCAGCCACCCGGGACTAGCGGGAGGCTCCTACAATGAGCAGTTCTTC. Translating gives CASSHPGLAGGSYNEQFF.

The V and J genes are TRBV9 and TRBJ1-2, with D unresolved. CDR1 is SGDLS and CDR2 is YYNGEE in the germline V gene. V lost 2 bases and J 6 bases, leaving 11 bases between the germline ends. This CDR3 region has 13 residues. CDR3 loop: CASSVTTSNGYTF. The CDR3 DNA sequence: TGTGCCAGCAGCGTGACTACTTCAAATGGCTACACCTTC.